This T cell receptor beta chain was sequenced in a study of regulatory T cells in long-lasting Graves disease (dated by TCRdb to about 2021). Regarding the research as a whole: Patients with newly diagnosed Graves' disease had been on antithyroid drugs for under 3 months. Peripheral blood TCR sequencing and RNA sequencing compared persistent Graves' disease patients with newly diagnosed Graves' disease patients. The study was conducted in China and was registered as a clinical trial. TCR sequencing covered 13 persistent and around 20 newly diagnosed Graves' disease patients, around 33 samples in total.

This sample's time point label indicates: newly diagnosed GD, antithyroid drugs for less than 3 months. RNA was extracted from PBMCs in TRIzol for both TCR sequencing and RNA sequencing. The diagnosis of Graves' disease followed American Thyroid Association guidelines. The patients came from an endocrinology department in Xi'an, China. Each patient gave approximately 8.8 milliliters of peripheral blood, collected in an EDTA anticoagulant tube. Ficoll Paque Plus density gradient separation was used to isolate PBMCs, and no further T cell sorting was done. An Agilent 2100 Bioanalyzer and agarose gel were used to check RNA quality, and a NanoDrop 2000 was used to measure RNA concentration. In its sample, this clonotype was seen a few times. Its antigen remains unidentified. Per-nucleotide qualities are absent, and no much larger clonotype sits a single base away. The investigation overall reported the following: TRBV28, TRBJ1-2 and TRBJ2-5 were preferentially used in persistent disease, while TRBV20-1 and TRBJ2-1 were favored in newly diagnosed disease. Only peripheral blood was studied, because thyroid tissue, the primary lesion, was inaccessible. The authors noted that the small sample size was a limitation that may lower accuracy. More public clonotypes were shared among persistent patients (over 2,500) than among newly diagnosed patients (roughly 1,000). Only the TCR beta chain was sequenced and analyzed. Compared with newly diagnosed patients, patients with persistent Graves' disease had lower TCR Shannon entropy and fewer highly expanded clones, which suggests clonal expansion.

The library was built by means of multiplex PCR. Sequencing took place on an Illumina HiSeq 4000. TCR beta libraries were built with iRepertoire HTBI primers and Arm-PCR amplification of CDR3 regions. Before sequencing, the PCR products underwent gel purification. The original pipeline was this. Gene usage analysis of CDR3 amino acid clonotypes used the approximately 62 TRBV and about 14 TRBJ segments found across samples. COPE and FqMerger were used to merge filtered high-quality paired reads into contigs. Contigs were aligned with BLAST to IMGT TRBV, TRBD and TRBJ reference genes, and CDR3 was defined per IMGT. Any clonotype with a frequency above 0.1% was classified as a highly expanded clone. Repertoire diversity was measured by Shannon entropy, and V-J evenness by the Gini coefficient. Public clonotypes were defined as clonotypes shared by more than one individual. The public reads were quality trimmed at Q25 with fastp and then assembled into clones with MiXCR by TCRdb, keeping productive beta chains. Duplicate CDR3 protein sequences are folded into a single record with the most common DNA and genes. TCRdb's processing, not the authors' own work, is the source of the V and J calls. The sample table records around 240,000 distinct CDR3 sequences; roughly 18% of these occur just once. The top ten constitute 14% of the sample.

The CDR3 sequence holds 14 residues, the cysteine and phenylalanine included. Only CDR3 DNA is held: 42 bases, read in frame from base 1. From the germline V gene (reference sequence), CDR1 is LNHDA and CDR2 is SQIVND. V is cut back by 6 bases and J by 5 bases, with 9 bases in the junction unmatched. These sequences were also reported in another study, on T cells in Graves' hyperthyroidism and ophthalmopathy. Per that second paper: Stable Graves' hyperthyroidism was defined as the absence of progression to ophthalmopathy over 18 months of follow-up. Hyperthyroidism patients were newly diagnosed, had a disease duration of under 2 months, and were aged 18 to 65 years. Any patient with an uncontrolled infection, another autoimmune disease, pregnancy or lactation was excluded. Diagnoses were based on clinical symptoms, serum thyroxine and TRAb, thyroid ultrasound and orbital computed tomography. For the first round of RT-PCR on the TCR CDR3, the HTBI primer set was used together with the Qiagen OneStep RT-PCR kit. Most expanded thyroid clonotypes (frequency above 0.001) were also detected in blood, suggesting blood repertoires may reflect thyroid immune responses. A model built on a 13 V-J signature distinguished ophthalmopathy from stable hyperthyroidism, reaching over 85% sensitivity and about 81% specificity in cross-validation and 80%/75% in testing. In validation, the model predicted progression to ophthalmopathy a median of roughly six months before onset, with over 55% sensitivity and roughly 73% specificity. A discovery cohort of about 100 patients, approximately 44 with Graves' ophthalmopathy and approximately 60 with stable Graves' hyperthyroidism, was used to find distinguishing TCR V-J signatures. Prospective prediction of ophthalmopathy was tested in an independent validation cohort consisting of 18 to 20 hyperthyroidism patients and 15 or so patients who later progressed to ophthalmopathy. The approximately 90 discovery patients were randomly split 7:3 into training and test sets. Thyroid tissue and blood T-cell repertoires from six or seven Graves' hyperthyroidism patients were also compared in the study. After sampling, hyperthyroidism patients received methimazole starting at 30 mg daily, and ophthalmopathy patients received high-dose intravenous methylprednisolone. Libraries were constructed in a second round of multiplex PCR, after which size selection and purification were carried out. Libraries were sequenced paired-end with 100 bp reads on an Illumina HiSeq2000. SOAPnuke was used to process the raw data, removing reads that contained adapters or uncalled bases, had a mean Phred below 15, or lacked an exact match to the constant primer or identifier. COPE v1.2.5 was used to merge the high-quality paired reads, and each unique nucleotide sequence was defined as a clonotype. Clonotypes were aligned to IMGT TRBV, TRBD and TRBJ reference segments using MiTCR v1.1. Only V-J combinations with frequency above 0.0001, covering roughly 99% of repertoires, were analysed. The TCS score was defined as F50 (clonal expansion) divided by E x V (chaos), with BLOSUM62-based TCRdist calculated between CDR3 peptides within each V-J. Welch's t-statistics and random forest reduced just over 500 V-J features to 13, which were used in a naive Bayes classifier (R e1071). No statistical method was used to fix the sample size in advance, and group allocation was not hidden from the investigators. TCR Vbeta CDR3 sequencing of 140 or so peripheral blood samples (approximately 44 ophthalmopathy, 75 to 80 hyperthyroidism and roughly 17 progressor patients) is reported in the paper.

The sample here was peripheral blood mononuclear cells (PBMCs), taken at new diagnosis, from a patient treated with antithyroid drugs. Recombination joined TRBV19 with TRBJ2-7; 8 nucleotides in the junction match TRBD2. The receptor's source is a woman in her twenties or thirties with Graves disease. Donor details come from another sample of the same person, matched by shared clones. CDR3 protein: CASSVAGGSDEQYF. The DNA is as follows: TGTGCCAGTAGCGTGGCGGGGGGAAGCGACGAGCAGTACTTC.